The 8 T cell receptor beta chains presented below share a single source sample, sequenced in a study of blood T cell repertoires in COVID-19. TCRdb's copy holds only in-frame clones and misses some; the assay was immunoSEQ multiplex PCR. The table has 40,000 to 60,000 clones, roughly 86% seen once. The source material was peripheral blood. Source of these receptors: a man older than 75 with active COVID-19.

The rearrangement joins TRBV30 to TRBJ2-2, with 7 bases matching TRBD1. CDR1 and CDR2 from the germline V gene are GTSNPN and SVGIG (reference sequence). V lost 0 bases and J lost 7; bases outside the gene matches: 8. The CDR3 runs to 15 residues. CDR3 region: CAWSVDREIGGELFF. The DNA for the CDR3 is TGTGCCTGGAGTGTAGACAGGGAGATCGGCGGGGAGCTGTTTTTT.

The chain carries TRBV7-9 and TRBJ2-5; 8 bases agree with TRBD2. This CDR3 has 17 amino acids. The ends lost 3 bases at V and 1 base at J; junction bases unmatched: 10. Per germline, CDR1 SEHNR and CDR2 FQNEAQ (reference sequence). In DNA, the CDR3 is TGTGCCAGCAGCTTCTCAGGGGCGGGAGGTCCCCAAGAGACCCAGTACTTC. Encoded protein: CASSFSGAGGPQETQYF.

The gene calls are TRBV2 and TRBJ1-6; TRBD1 is a possible D gene (5 bases). Germline loops: CDR1 SNHLY, CDR2 FYNNEI. Trimming stripped 6 bases from V and 9 bases from J, with 15 bases between. The CDR3 covers 14 residues. The CDR3 loop is CASRAGTQASPLHF. For the CDR3, the DNA is TGTGCCAGCAGGGCCGGGACTCAGGCTTCACCCCTCCACTTT.

V is TRBV5-5 and J is TRBJ1-3; D call uncertain. Trimming cost V 4 bases and J 2 bases, with 16 bases left between them. Germline V lookup: CDR1 SGHKS, CDR2 YYEKEE (reference sequence). The CDR3 consists of 16 residues. The CDR3 DNA sequence: TGTGCCAGCAGCATCGACGGGGTCCGTCCTGGAAACACCATATATTTT. Translation gives CASSIDGVRPGNTIYF.

The CDR3 is CASSQDLSNGELFF. In DNA, the CDR3 is TGTGCCAGCAGCCAGGATCTGTCTAACGGGGAGCTGTTTTTT. This chain connects TRBV5-6 to TRBJ2-2; D unclear. Trimming pared 4 bases from V and 7 bases from J, leaving 14 bases between. The CDR3 consists of 14 residues. Germline CDR1 reads SGHDT; CDR2 reads YYEEEE.

The chain employs TRBV7-9 and TRBJ1-3, with D maybe TRBD1 (5 bases). CDR1 is SEHNR, CDR2 FQNEAQ, per germline (reference sequence). The V end lost 5 bases, the J end lost 4 bases, and 15 bases lay between the germline ends. This CDR3 is built from 15 residues. As DNA, the CDR3 is TGTGCCAGCAGCCCATTCAGGGCGTCGGGAAACACCATATATTTT. This translates into CASSPFRASGNTIYF.

This chain uses TRBV19 with TRBJ1-4; 8 bases agree with TRBD1. Germline trimming cut 6 bases from V and 5 bases from J; bases unmatched to any gene: 2. The CDR3 consists of 13 residues. Germline CDR1 is LNHDA and CDR2 is SQIVND (reference sequence). CDR3 sequence reads: CASSRDRNEKLFF. The CDR3 region has the DNA TGTGCCAGTAGCCGGGACAGGAATGAAAAACTGTTTTTT.

V is TRBV11-2 and J is TRBJ2-7; 9 bases match TRBD1. CDR1 is SGHAT, CDR2 FQNNGV, per germline. This CDR3 spans 15 amino acids. V trimming: 5 bases; J trimming: 1 base; junction bases outside the gene matches: 6. Written as DNA, the CDR3 is TGTGCCAGCAGCCCGGGGACAGGGTATTCCTACGAGCAGTACTTC. Protein sequence: CASSPGTGYSYEQYF.